This TCR beta chain was recorded in a study of low-dose radiotherapy and immunotherapy resistance in tumors. Study-level background: Study patients were administered oral aspirin at 300 mg daily for four cycles from cycle 1 day 1.

TRAV- and TRBV-specific primers were used for first-strand cDNA, which covered alpha and beta chains. Both a constant-region primer and a V-primer adapter served to amplify TCRs across approximately 19 PCR cycles. The authors amplified isolated mRNA by in vitro transcription. MiXCR, applied by TCRdb to the reads, yields one record per CDR3 protein. This table holds around 69,000 distinct CDR3 sequences, around 30% found once. The germline V gene encodes CDR1 MGHDK and CDR2 SYGVNS. V shed 2 bases, J shed 7 bases, and the junction held 4 bases outside the gene matches. This CDR3 is 15 amino acids long. Time point denoted: before trial treatment. Each patient who was eligible had an advanced solid tumor with no tumor-infiltrating lymphocytes.

The receptor's source is a female donor with ovarian cancer. Sequenced here: PBMCs, sampled before treatment. This chain links TRBV25-1 with TRBJ2-1; TRBD2 matches at 11 bases. The CDR3 coding sequence is TGTGCCAGCAGTGAACCTAGCGGGGGGTTGAATGAGCAGTTCTTC. Translating it yields CASSEPSGGLNEQFF.